Listed below are T cell receptor beta chains from one sample, sequenced in a study of identical twins. Via MiXCR, TCRdb re-called the 5' RACE reads, giving one row per CDR3 protein. The table lists approximately 470,000 distinct CDR3 sequences, 14% of them singletons. These data are also associated with another study on yellow fever vaccine responses in identical twins.

Material: CD4+ T cells sorted from blood. These receptors were taken from a woman under 30 in good health. Each CDR3 is given with its conserved first and last residue. A D gene is named only where the DNA matches it firmly. Only some rows state a clone size, as once, few, many or a class for expanded clones.

TRBV7-2,TRBD2,TRBJ2-7,few,TGTGCCAGCAGCTCTACGGGGACTAGCGGGACCTACGAGCAGTACTTC,CASSSTGTSGTYEQYF
TRBV7-9,-,TRBJ2-2,-,TGTGCCAGCAGCTTATATCGGGAAACCGGGGAGCTGTTTTTT,CASSLYRETGELFF
TRBV6-1,TRBD1,TRBJ1-4,few,TGTGCCAGCAGCACCGGGACAGGGCATGAAAAACTGTTTTTT,CASSTGTGHEKLFF
TRBV20-1,-,TRBJ2-2,-,TGCAGTGCTTGGAGGGGGCCCGGGGAGCTGTTTTTT,CSAWRGPGELFF
TRBV4-3,-,TRBJ2-1,few,TGCGCCAGCACCCAGACCCACCCTCAAAATGAGCAGTTCTTC,CASTQTHPQNEQFF
TRBV12-3/TRBV12-4,-,TRBJ1-5,-,TGTGCCAGCAGTCCCGGGCGGGATGCGACGCCCCAGCATTTT,CASSPGRDATPQHF
TRBV11-2,TRBD1,TRBJ2-5,few,TGTGCCAGCAGCTTAGGGACAGGGGGCGGGACCCAGTACTTC,CASSLGTGGGTQYF
TRBV4-1,-,TRBJ2-3,few,TGCGCCAGCAGCCAAGATTTTGACAGTTGGTCCGCAGATACGCAGTATTTT,CASSQDFDSWSADTQYF
TRBV11-2,TRBD2,TRBJ2-1,-,TGTGCCAGCAGCCCCAGGATGGTAGCGGGAGGACCAGGCAATGAGCAGTTCTTC,CASSPRMVAGGPGNEQFF
TRBV29-1,-,TRBJ2-1,few,TGCAGCGTTGATTTGGGGGCTGGGCAGTTCTTC,CSVDLGAGQFF
TRBV10-3,-,TRBJ1-1,few,TGTGCCATCAGTGAAAGGACAGCGAACACTGAAGCTTTCTTT,CAISERTANTEAFF
TRBV28,-,TRBJ1-4,-,TGTGCCAGCAGTTCTCCGGGAACTAATGAAAAACTGTTTTTT,CASSSPGTNEKLFF
TRBV28,-,TRBJ2-2,few,TGTGCCAGCAGCCTCTTCACGGGGTCGTTTAGCGGGGAGCTGTTTTTT,CASSLFTGSFSGELFF
TRBV6-1,-,TRBJ1-5,-,TGTGCCAGCAGGATAGGACGGGGACGCAATCAGCCCCAGCATTTT,CASRIGRGRNQPQHF
TRBV18,-,TRBJ2-7,-,TGTGCCAGCTCACCAAGTGCTGATCCCTCCTACGAGCAGTACTTC,CASSPSADPSYEQYF
TRBV7-9,TRBD1,TRBJ2-1,-,TGTGCCAGCAGCTGGATCGGGACAGGGGGGCACAATGAGCAGTTCTTC,CASSWIGTGGHNEQFF
TRBV5-1,-,TRBJ2-1,-,TGCGCCAGCAGCCGTTCCCTAGCGCAGGATGAGCAGTTCTTC,CASSRSLAQDEQFF
TRBV2,-,TRBJ1-2,few,TGTGCCAGCAGGGCGACAATTGGCTACACCTTC,CASRATIGYTF
TRBV7-9,-,TRBJ2-3,-,TGTGCCAGCAGCTTAGCGCGGGGGCACCCCACAGATACGCAGTATTTT,CASSLARGHPTDTQYF
TRBV15,-,TRBJ2-2,-,TGTGCCACCAGCAGGGGCACCGGGGAGCTGTTTTTT,CATSRGTGELFF
TRBV5-1,-,TRBJ2-1,many,TGCGCCAGTAAAATAGCGTCCAGCTCCTACAATGAGCAGTTCTTC,CASKIASSSYNEQFF
TRBV4-1,TRBD2,TRBJ2-1,-,TGCGCCAGCAGCCAAGAGGGGGGGGATCCCTACAATGAGCAGTTCTTC,CASSQEGGDPYNEQFF
TRBV20-1,TRBD2,TRBJ2-1,-,TGCAGTGCCGCACTAGCGGGAGTGTCTGAGCAGTTCTTC,CSAALAGVSEQFF
TRBV28,-,TRBJ2-7,few,TGTGCCAGCAGAGGACAGCAAGCTTACGAGCAGTACTTC,CASRGQQAYEQYF
TRBV10-3,TRBD1,TRBJ2-7,many,TGTGCCACAATGGGACAGAGGAGCTCCTACGAGCAGTACTTC,CATMGQRSSYEQYF
TRBV29-1,-,TRBJ1-2,-,TGCAGCGTGTCGGGGGCGACCCTTCATGATAACTATGGCTACACCTTC,CSVSGATLHDNYGYTF
TRBV29-1,-,TRBJ2-3,-,TGCAGCTCCTTCGGCCATGGCCGGAGCACAGATACGCAGTATTTT,CSSFGHGRSTDTQYF
TRBV10-3,-,TRBJ2-3,-,TGTGCCATCAGTGAGCTTGGCATTGTAGATACGCAGTATTTT,CAISELGIVDTQYF
TRBV5-4,TRBD2,TRBJ2-3,-,TGTGCCAGCAACCGGGGGGCTAGCGGGGACACAGATACGCAGTATTTT,CASNRGASGDTDTQYF
TRBV11-3,-,TRBJ1-1,few,TGTGCCAGCAGCTTAACTGGAGCTGAAGCTTTCTTT,CASSLTGAEAFF
TRBV28,TRBD1,TRBJ1-6,many,TGTGCCAGCAGTACAGGGGGTCAAAATTCACCCCTCCACTTT,CASSTGGQNSPLHF
TRBV7-9,-,TRBJ1-1,few,TGTGCCAGCAGCTTAGGTGGTTGGGTCACTGAAGCTTTCTTT,CASSLGGWVTEAFF
TRBV10-3,TRBD2,TRBJ2-3,-,TGTGCCACCGGTACTAGCGGGAATGCAGATACGCAGTATTTT,CATGTSGNADTQYF
TRBV29-1,-,TRBJ2-3,-,TGCAGCGTTGCCAGGGGTAGGACAGATACGCAGTATTTT,CSVARGRTDTQYF
TRBV7-9,TRBD1,TRBJ2-5,-,TGTGCCAGCAGCTCCTGGACAGGTGGGGGCCCACAAGAGACCCAGTACTTC,CASSSWTGGGPQETQYF
TRBV5-6,-,TRBJ2-3,few,TGTGCCAGCAGATGGGGCAGGGGAGGCACAGATACGCAGTATTTT,CASRWGRGGTDTQYF
TRBV20-1,TRBD1,TRBJ1-5,few,TGCAGTGCTAGTGACAGGGGGCAGGTGGGCAATCAGCCCCAGCATTTT,CSASDRGQVGNQPQHF
TRBV29-1,TRBD1,TRBJ2-7,-,TGCAGCGCCCGACAGGGGACGGCCTACGAGCAGTACTTC,CSARQGTAYEQYF
TRBV3-1,-,TRBJ2-2,few,TGTGCCAGCAGCCCACGCTTACAGGGCAATAGGGCCGGGGAGCTGTTTTTT,CASSPRLQGNRAGELFF
TRBV20-1,-,TRBJ2-2,few,TGCAGTGCTAACAGGCGAGGGAACACCGGGGAGCTGTTTTTT,CSANRRGNTGELFF
TRBV20-1,-,TRBJ2-4,many,TGCAGTGCTAGTTTTGGGTTGTTGGCCAAAAACATTCAGTACTTC,CSASFGLLAKNIQYF
TRBV20-1,-,TRBJ1-1,few,TGCAGTGCTATTCTTGCCACTGAAGCTTTCTTT,CSAILATEAFF
TRBV4-1,-,TRBJ2-3,-,TGCGCCAGCAGCCAACAGGGAATTAGCACAGATACGCAGTATTTT,CASSQQGISTDTQYF
TRBV7-9,-,TRBJ2-2,-,TGTGCCAGCAGCTCCAGACGGGGACACGGGGAGCTGTTTTTT,CASSSRRGHGELFF
TRBV7-2,TRBD2,TRBJ2-1,few,TGTGCCAGCAGCTTCGGACTAGCGGGAGTTGAAGAGCAGTTCTTC,CASSFGLAGVEEQFF
TRBV7-9,-,TRBJ2-1,-,TGTGCCACCAACTTAGAAGAGGAACCTGAGCAGTTCTTC,CATNLEEEPEQFF
TRBV10-3,-,TRBJ2-1,-,TGTGCCATCAGTGAAGGGGTCTACAATGAGCAGTTCTTC,CAISEGVYNEQFF
TRBV27,-,TRBJ2-1,few,TGTGCCAGTTGGGCGGAGCAGTTCTTC,CASWAEQFF
TRBV7-2,-,TRBJ2-3,-,TGTGCCAGCAGCTTGGGGGTTGGAATCACAGATACGCAGTATTTT,CASSLGVGITDTQYF
TRBV15,-,TRBJ2-1,-,TGTGCCACCGACGGGGGGCACTACAATGAGCAGTTCTTC,CATDGGHYNEQFF
TRBV11-2,TRBD2,TRBJ2-1,few,TGTGCCAGCAGCTTAGATGCGTTGGGGACTAGCGGGGGGAAGGGATCCTACAATGAGCAGTTCTTC,CASSLDALGTSGGKGSYNEQFF